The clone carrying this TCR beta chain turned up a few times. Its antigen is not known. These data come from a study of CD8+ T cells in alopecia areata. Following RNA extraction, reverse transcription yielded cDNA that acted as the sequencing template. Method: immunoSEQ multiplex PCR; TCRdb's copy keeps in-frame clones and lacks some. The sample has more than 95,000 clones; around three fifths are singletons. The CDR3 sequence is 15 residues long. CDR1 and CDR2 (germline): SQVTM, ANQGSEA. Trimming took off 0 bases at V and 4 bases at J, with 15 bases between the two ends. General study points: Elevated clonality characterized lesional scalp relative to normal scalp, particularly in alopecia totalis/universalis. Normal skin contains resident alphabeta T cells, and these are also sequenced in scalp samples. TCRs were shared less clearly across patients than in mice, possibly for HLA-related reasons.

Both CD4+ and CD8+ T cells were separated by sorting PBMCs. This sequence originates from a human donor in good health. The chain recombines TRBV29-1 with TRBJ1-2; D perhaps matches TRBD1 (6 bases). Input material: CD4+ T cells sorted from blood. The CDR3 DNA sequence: TGCAGCGTTGAAGAGGTAGCACAGGGCGCCTATGGCTACACCTTC. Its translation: CSVEEVAQGAYGYTF.